Below, 18 T cell receptor beta chains from the same sample are listed, as sequenced in a study of cytomegalovirus exposure and HLA in healthy donors. Amplification used 60 Vbeta primers and 13 Jbeta primers. Method: immunoSEQ multiplex PCR; TCRdb's copy keeps in-frame clones and lacks some. The sample shows roughly 160,000 clones, approximately 80% of them seen only once. The sequenced material came from PBMCs. All receptors derive from a male donor in good health and CMV-seronegative.

The gene calls are TRBV5-4 and TRBJ2-3; 10 bases agree with TRBD2. The V segment lost 2 bases and the J segment 0 bases; nucleotides outside the gene matches: 9. The CDR3 extends over 18 amino acids. Germline V CDR1 and CDR2: SGHNT, YYREEE (reference sequence). CDR3 coding DNA: TGTGCCAGCAGCTTAGGGGTAGCGGGGGGTCATAGCACAGATACGCAGTATTTT. Residues: CASSLGVAGGHSTDTQYF.

The gene calls are TRBV19 and TRBJ2-3; 8 positions agree with TRBD1. The CDR3 sequence is 14 residues long. In germline, CDR1 is LNHDA, CDR2 SQIVND (reference sequence). V lost 6 bases, J lost 3 bases, and 5 bases stayed unmatched. CDR3 protein: CASRSRQGTDTQYF. The CDR3 nucleotides are TGTGCCAGTAGAAGCAGACAGGGGACAGATACGCAGTATTTT.

J is TRBJ2-7 and V is TRBV6-5, with D possibly being TRBD2 (5 bases). From germline, CDR1 is MNHEY and CDR2 SVGAGI. CDR3 length: 13 residues. The V gene lost 6 bases and the J gene lost 5 bases, with 14 bases spanning the gap. The DNA of the CDR3 is TGTGCCAGCAGCCACCCGGACGGGAACGAGCAGTACTTC. As protein: CASSHPDGNEQYF.

A few counts support this clone. J is TRBJ1-4 and V is TRBV4-3; 8 nucleotides align to TRBD1. Germline loops: CDR1 LGHNA, CDR2 YSLEER. V lost 1 base, J lost 7 bases, and 8 bases stayed unmatched. There are 16 residues in the CDR3. The CDR3 coding sequence is TGCGCCAGCAGCCAAGGGGTCGACAGGGGTGTTGAAAAACTGTTTTTT. This sequence encodes CASSQGVDRGVEKLFF.

This chain joins TRBV7-2 and TRBJ1-2; TRBD1 is a possible D gene (6 bases). Germline-derived CDR1 and CDR2 are SGHTA and FQGNSA. This CDR3 is 16 amino acids long. Trimming cost V 5 bases and J 4 bases, with 20 bases left between them. The CDR3 spells CASSAVGGRWGYGYTF. The CDR3 DNA sequence: TGTGCCAGCAGCGCCGTCGGGGGGCGTTGGGGCTATGGCTACACCTTC.

V usage is TRBV6-1 and J usage is TRBJ2-5; perhaps TRBD1 as D (6 bases). The length of the CDR3 is 15 residues. Germline-derived CDR1 and CDR2 are MNHNS and SASEGT. Trimming removed 5 bases at V and 3 bases at J, with 16 bases between. CDR3 sequence reads: CASSQSQGREETQYF. CDR3 bases: TGTGCCAGCAGTCAGTCCCAGGGGCGGGAAGAGACCCAGTACTTC.

CDR3 protein: CASSRPGTGAGELFF. DNA of the CDR3: TGTGCCAGCAGTAGGCCCGGGACAGGGGCCGGGGAGCTGTTTTTT. The V call is TRBV6-1, the J call TRBJ2-2; 10 bases line up with TRBD1. This CDR3 has 15 amino acids. J was trimmed by 6 bases and V by 5 bases; bases with no gene match: 6. Germline lookup yields CDR1 MNHNS and CDR2 SASEGT.

V usage is TRBV6-5 and J usage is TRBJ1-6; D possibly corresponds to TRBD1 (5 bases). CDR1 is MNHEY and CDR2 is SVGAGI in the germline V gene. This CDR3 comprises 14 residues. V gave up 0 bases and J gave up 9 bases, with 9 bases separating them. CDR3 sequence: CASSYSSGGSPLHF. Written as DNA, the CDR3 is TGTGCCAGCAGTTACTCATCCGGGGGTTCACCCCTCCACTTT.

The V and J genes are TRBV4-3 and TRBJ2-7; 9 bases agree with TRBD2. The CDR3 runs 16 residues. The germline gives CDR1 LGHNA, CDR2 YSLEER. V was pared by 4 bases and J by 4 bases, with 11 bases of the junction left unmatched. Here the CDR3 DNA reads TGCGCCAGCAGCCCTTCTGCGGCTAGCGGGGATTACGAGCAGTACTTC. Translating gives CASSPSAASGDYEQYF.

The CDR3 sequence: CASSMHTLATNEKLFF. The CDR3 region has the DNA TGTGCCAGTAGTATGCACACCCTTGCAACTAATGAAAAACTGTTTTTT. The V call is TRBV19, the J call TRBJ1-4; D is ambiguous. Per germline, CDR1 LNHDA and CDR2 SQIVND (reference sequence). The CDR3 totals 16 residues. The ends were cut back, 3 bases at V and 0 bases at J, with 11 bases in the middle. Full variable domain (remainder filled in from reference TRBV19 and TRBJ1-4): DGGITQSPKYLFRKEGQNVTLSCEQNLNHDAMYWYRQDPGQGLRLIYYSQIVNDFQKGDIAEGYSVSREKKESFPLTVTSAQKNPTAFYLCASSMHTLATNEKLFFGSGTQLSVL.

This clone was counted a few times. The rearrangement joins TRBV4-3 to TRBJ1-6, with a weak D call TRBD1 (5 bases). Per the germline V gene, CDR1 is LGHNA and CDR2 is YSLEER. The CDR3 is 13 amino acids. Trimming pared 0 bases from V and 8 bases from J, leaving 5 bases between. The CDR3 coding sequence is TGCGCCAGCAGCCAAGACAGGGATTCACCCCTCCACTTT. This codes for CASSQDRDSPLHF.

The V and J genes are TRBV14 and TRBJ2-1; possibly TRBD2 for D (6 bases). The V end lost 4 bases, the J end lost 9 bases, and 16 bases lay between the germline ends. This CDR3 has 14 amino acids. Germline V gives CDR1 SGHDN, CDR2 FVKESK. The DNA of the CDR3 is TGTGCCAGCAGCCCTTCTCGTCGGGGGAGTGAGCAGTTCTTC. This sequence encodes CASSPSRRGSEQFF.

The rearrangement joins TRBV6-1 to TRBJ2-7; the D gene is possibly TRBD2 (5 bases). With 4 bases removed from V and 11 bases from J, the gap between germline ends came to 12 bases. This CDR3 is built from 11 residues. Germline assignment: CDR1 MNHNS and CDR2 SASEGT. The CDR3, as DNA: TGTGCCAGCAGTGGCGGGTCCACTAAGTACTTC. This sequence encodes CASSGGSTKYF.

The chain combines TRBV15 with TRBJ1-5; D unresolved. Between the trimmed V and J ends, which lost 0 bases and 6 bases, there was a span of 15 bases. The CDR3 contains 16 residues. Germline V gives CDR1 LNHNV, CDR2 YYDKDF (reference sequence). CDR3 sequence (DNA): TGTGCCACCAGCAGAGATCGTGCCGCGGGGAGTCAGCCCCAGCATTTT. It encodes CATSRDRAAGSQPQHF.

This chain links TRBV6-1 with TRBJ1-1, with a weak D call TRBD1 (6 bases). In germline, CDR1 is MNHNS, CDR2 SASEGT. The V end was cut by 6 bases, the J end by 4 bases, with 12 bases between. The CDR3 consists of 13 residues. The CDR3 DNA reads as TGTGCCAGCAGCAGGGGTGGCGGCACTGAAGCTTTCTTT. Translating it yields CASSRGGGTEAFF.

The rearrangement joins TRBV7-9 to TRBJ1-1; 9 bases align to TRBD1. After removal of 5 bases from V and 1 base from J, the junction contained 5 bases not matched to a gene. This CDR3 is built from 15 residues. Per germline, CDR1 SEHNR and CDR2 FQNEAQ (reference sequence). The CDR3 here is CASSPQGARNTEAFF. The CDR3 region has the DNA TGTGCCAGCAGCCCACAGGGGGCGCGGAACACTGAAGCTTTCTTT.

V gene TRBV19 combines with J gene TRBJ2-3, with 8 bases fitting TRBD1. With 2 bases clipped from V and 6 bases from J, the junction kept 10 bases outside the gene matches. The CDR3 runs to 16 residues. CDR1 is LNHDA and CDR2 is SQIVND in the germline V gene (reference sequence). For the CDR3, the DNA is TGTGCCAGTAGTATAATCGGGACAGGCGCGGCGGATACGCAGTATTTT. It encodes CASSIIGTGAADTQYF.

This clone was recorded once. The chain employs TRBV18 and TRBJ2-7, with D possibly being TRBD1 (6 bases). The CDR3 is 15 residues long. Trimming took off 5 bases at V and 6 bases at J, with 20 bases between the two ends. Germline values: CDR1 KGHSH, CDR2 LQKENI. CDR3 sequence (DNA): TGTGCCAGCTCATTCAACAGGGCCCCTTCCCCCGAGCAGTACTTC. It codes for CASSFNRAPSPEQYF.